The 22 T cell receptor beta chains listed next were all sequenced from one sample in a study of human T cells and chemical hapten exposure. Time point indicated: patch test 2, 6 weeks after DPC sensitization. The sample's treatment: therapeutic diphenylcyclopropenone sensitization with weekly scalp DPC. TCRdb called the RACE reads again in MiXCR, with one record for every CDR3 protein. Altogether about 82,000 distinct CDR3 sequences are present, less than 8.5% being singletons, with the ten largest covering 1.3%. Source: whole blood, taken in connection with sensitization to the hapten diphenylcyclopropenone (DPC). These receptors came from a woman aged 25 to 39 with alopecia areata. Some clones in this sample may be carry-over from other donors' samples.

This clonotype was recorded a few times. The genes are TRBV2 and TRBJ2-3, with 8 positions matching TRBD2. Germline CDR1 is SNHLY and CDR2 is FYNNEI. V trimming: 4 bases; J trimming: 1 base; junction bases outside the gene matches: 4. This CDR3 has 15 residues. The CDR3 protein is CASSGRRGGTDTQYF. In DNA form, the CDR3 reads TGTGCCAGCAGTGGGCGGCGGGGGGGCACAGATACGCAGTATTTT.

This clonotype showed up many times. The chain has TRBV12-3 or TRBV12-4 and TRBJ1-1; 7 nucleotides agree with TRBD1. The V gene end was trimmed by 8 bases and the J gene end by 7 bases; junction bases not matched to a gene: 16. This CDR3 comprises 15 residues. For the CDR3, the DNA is TGTGCCAGCGAGGGGACAAAGGGCAGGACAGGTGAAGCTTTCTTT. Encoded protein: CASEGTKGRTGEAFF.

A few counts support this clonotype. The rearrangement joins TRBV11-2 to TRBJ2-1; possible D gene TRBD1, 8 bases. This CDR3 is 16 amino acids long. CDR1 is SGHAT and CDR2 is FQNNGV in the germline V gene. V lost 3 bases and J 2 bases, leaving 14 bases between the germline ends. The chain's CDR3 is CASSFYRGGTYNEQFF. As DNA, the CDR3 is TGTGCCAGCAGCTTTTACAGGGGGGGGACCTACAATGAGCAGTTCTTC. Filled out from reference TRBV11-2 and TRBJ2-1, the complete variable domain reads EAGVAQSPRYKIIEKRQSVAFWCNPISGHATLYWYQQILGQGPKLLIQFQNNGVVDDSQLPKDRFSAERLKGVDSTLKIQPAKLEDSAVYLCASSFYRGGTYNEQFFGPGTRLTVL.

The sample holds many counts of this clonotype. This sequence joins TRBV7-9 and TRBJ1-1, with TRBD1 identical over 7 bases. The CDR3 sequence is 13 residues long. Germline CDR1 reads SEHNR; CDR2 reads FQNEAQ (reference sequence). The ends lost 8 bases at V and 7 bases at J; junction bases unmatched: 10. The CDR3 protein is CASGTIRDSEAFF. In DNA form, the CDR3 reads TGTGCCAGCGGAACGATAAGGGACAGTGAAGCTTTCTTT. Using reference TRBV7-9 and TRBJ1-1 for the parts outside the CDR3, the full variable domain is DTGVSQNPRHKITKRGQNVTFRCDPISEHNRLYWYRQTLGQGPEFLTYFQNEAQLEKSRLLSDRFSAERPKGSFSTLEIQRTEQGDSAMYLCASGTIRDSEAFFGQGTRLTVV.

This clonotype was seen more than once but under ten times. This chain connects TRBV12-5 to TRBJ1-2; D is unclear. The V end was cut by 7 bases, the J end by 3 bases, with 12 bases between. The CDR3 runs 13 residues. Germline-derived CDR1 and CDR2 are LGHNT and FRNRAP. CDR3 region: CASATQTDYGYTF. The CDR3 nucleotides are TGTGCTAGTGCCACCCAGACGGACTATGGCTACACCTTC.

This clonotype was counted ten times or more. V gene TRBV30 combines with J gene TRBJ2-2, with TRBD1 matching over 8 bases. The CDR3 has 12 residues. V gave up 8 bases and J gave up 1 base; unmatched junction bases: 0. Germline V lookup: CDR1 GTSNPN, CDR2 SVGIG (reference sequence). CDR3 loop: CAGTGNTGELFF. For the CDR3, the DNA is TGTGCCGGGACAGGGAACACCGGGGAGCTGTTTTTT.

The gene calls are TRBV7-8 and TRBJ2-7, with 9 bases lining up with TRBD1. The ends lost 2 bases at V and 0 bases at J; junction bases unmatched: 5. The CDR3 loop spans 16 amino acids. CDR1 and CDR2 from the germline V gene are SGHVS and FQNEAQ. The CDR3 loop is CASSLRDRESSYEQYF. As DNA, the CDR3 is TGTGCCAGCAGCTTAAGGGACAGGGAGAGCTCCTACGAGCAGTACTTC.

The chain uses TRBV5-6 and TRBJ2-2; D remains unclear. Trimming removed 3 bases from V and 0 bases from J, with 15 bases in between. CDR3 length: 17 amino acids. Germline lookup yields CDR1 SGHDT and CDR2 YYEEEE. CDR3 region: CASSSSATMTNTGELFF. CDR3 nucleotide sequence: TGTGCCAGCAGCTCGTCGGCTACTATGACGAACACCGGGGAGCTGTTTTTT.

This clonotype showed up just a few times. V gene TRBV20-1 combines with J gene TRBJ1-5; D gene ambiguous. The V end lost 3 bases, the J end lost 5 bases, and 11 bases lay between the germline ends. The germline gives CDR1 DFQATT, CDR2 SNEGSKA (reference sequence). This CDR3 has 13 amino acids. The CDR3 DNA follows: TGCAGTGCTAGGTCAGTGAGCGATCAGCCCCAGCATTTT. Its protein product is CSARSVSDQPQHF.

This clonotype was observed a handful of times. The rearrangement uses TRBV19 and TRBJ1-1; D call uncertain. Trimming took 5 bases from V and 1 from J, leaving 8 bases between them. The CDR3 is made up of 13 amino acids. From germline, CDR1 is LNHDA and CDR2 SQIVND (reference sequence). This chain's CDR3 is CASSSSGNTEAFF. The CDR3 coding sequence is TGTGCCAGTAGTTCGTCTGGGAACACTGAAGCTTTCTTT.

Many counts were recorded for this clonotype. The CDR3 bases are TGTGCCAGCAGTCGTCGTCATGGCTACACCTTC. Translated, it gives CASSRRHGYTF. V is TRBV28 and J is TRBJ1-2; D is unresolved. V was trimmed by 5 bases and J by 6 bases, leaving 7 bases between them. Germline CDR1 and CDR2: MDHEN and SYDVKM. This CDR3 comprises 11 residues.

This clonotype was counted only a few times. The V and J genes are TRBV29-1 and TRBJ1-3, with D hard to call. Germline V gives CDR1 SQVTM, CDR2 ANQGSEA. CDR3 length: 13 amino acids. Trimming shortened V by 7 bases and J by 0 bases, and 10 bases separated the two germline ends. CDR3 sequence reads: CSARTSSGNTIYF. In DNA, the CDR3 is TGCAGCGCCAGGACGAGCTCTGGAAACACCATATATTTT. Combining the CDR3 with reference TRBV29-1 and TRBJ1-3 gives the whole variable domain SAVISQKPSRDICQRGTSLTIQCQVDSQVTMMFWYRQQPGQSLTLIATANQGSEATYESGFVIDKFPISRPNLTFSTLTVSNMSPEDSSIYLCSARTSSGNTIYFGEGSWLTVV.

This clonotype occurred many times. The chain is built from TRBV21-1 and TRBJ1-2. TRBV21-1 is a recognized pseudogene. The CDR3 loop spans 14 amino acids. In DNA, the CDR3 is TGTGCCAGCAGCAAAGCCGGTAATGTAGGTGGCTACACCTTC. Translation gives CASSKAGNVGGYTF.

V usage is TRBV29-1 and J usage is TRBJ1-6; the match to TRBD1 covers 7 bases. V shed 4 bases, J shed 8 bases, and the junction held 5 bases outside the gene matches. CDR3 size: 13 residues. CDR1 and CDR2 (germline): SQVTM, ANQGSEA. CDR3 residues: CSVAWDSDSPLHF. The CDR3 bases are TGCAGCGTTGCTTGGGACAGTGATTCACCCCTCCACTTT.

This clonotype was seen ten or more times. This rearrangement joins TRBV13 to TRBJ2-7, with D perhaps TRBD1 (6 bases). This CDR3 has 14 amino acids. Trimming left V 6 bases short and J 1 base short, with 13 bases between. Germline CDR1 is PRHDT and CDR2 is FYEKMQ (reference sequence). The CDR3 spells CASRVKGESYEQYF. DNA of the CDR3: TGTGCCAGCAGGGTGAAGGGGGAATCCTACGAGCAGTACTTC.

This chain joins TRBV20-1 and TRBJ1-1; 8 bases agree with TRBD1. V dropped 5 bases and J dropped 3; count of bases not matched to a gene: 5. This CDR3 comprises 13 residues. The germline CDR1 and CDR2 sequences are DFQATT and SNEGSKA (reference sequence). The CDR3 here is CSAGQGPDTEAFF. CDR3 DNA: TGCAGTGCTGGACAGGGTCCGGACACTGAAGCTTTCTTT.

The CDR3 loop is CASSFRQPSYNEQFF. For the CDR3, the DNA is TGTGCCAGCAGTTTCAGGCAGCCGTCCTACAATGAGCAGTTCTTC. The J gene is TRBJ2-1, the V gene TRBV12-3 or TRBV12-4, with D unclear. This CDR3 region has 15 residues. Trimming pared 3 bases from V and 1 base from J, leaving 10 bases between.

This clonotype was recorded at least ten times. The CDR3 is CASSLADSSNQPQHF. CDR3 DNA: TGTGCCAGCAGTTTAGCGGACAGTAGCAATCAGCCCCAGCATTTT. The V call is TRBV28, the J call TRBJ1-5, with D possibly matching TRBD1 (6 bases). Germline CDR1 MDHEN, CDR2 SYDVKM. With 2 bases removed from V and 0 bases from J, the gap between germline ends came to 8 bases. The CDR3 is 15 amino acids.

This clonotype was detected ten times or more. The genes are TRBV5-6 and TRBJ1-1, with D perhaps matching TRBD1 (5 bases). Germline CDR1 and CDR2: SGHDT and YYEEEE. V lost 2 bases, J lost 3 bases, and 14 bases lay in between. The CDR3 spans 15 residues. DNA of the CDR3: TGTGCCAGCAGCTTACACGGTACGGGGGACACTGAAGCTTTCTTT. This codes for CASSLHGTGDTEAFF.

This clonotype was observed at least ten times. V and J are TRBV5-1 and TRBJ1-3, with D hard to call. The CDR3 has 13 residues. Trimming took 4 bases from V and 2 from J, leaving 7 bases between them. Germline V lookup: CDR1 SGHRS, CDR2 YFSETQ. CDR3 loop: CASSQATGNTIYF. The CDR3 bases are TGCGCCAGCAGCCAGGCAACTGGAAACACCATATATTTT.

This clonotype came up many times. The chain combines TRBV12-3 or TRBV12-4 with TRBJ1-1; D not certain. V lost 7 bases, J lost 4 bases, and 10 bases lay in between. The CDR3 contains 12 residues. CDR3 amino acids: CASIIVGTEAFF. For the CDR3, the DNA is TGTGCCAGCATTATAGTTGGCACTGAAGCTTTCTTT.

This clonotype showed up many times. In nucleotides, the CDR3 is TGTGCCAGCAGTGAATTTGAGGGGGCGCTGGAAAGAGCTTTCTTT. It translates to CASSEFEGALERAFF. V gene TRBV2 combines with J gene TRBJ1-1; 7 nucleotides match TRBD1. This CDR3 contains 15 residues. Germline loops: CDR1 SNHLY, CDR2 FYNNEI. V lost 2 bases to trimming and J lost 10 bases; unmatched junction nucleotides: 13.